A single sample gave rise to the 12 T cell receptor beta chains below, sequenced in a study of spatial heterogeneity in lung cancer. Study conclusions and caveats: The study found that expanded intratumoral alpha and beta TCR counts tracked tumor mutation counts.

Time point denoted: sample taken at primary tumor resection. These TCRs' antigens remain unknown. Each CDR3 protein is one row after TCRdb ran MiXCR on the 5' RACE reads. The sample holds 25,000 to 30,000 distinct CDR3 sequences, approximately 7% seen once. Here the sequenced sample was lung tumor tissue, taken at surgery. The source of these receptors is a male donor with early-stage non-small cell lung cancer.

The chain uses TRBV5-4 and TRBJ2-2; D not certain. CDR3 length equals 14 residues. V was trimmed by 1 base and J by 0 bases, leaving 4 bases between them. Germline V lookup: CDR1 SGHNT, CDR2 YYREEE (reference sequence). DNA for the CDR3: TGTGCCAGCAGCTTGTTGGCGAACACCGGGGAGCTGTTTTTT. It is translated as CASSLLANTGELFF.

This clonotype was counted a few times. The genes are TRBV29-1 and TRBJ2-1; the match to TRBD1 covers 9 bases. The CDR3 contains 17 residues. V was pared by 2 bases and J by 4 bases, with 12 bases of the junction left unmatched. Germline V gene data show CDR1 as SQVTM and CDR2 as ANQGSEA. For the CDR3, the DNA is TGCAGCGTTGAAACCCCATTGGGACAGGGCCTTTACAATGAGCAGTTCTTC. Translated, it gives CSVETPLGQGLYNEQFF.

This clonotype was seen more than once but under ten times. The rearrangement uses TRBV28 and TRBJ2-2; D is unclear. Between the trimmed V and J ends, which lost 3 bases and 0 bases, there was a span of 8 bases. This CDR3 comprises 15 residues. Germline V gives CDR1 MDHEN, CDR2 SYDVKM. This CDR3 is CASSFPTSNTGELFF. The CDR3 DNA reads TGTGCCAGCAGTTTCCCTACCTCGAACACCGGGGAGCTGTTTTTT.

This clonotype was observed many times. The chain recombines TRBV20-1 with TRBJ1-4, with D possibly being TRBD1 (6 bases). Trimming shortened V by 5 bases and J by 7 bases, and 17 bases separated the two germline ends. The germline V gene encodes CDR1 DFQATT and CDR2 SNEGSKA (reference sequence). CDR3 length equals 14 residues. CDR3 sequence reads: CSAAEGGEGEKLFF. CDR3 DNA: TGCAGTGCTGCCGAGGGGGGCGAAGGTGAAAAACTGTTTTTT.

The J gene is TRBJ2-6, the V gene TRBV19; the D gene is possibly TRBD1 (6 bases). V lost 7 bases to trimming and J lost 0 bases, with 16 bases between them. The CDR3 contains 17 residues. Germline V CDR1 and CDR2: LNHDA, SQIVND (reference sequence). As DNA, the CDR3 is TGTGCCAGTAAAATGGCAGGGGAACCCTCTGGGGCCAACGTCCTGACTTTC. It codes for CASKMAGEPSGANVLTF.

This chain connects TRBV28 to TRBJ1-6; D uncertain. The CDR3 consists of 19 residues. Deletions cut 5 bases from V and 0 bases from J, with 20 bases between. Germline V lookup: CDR1 MDHEN, CDR2 SYDVKM. For the CDR3, the DNA is TGTGCCAGCAGTCTGGCCTATCCAGTATTAGACTCCTATAATTCACCCCTCCACTTT. Encoded protein: CASSLAYPVLDSYNSPLHF.

In its sample, this clonotype was seen a few times. J is TRBJ1-6 and V is TRBV27, with a weak D call TRBD1 (6 bases). Trimming took 5 bases from V and 7 from J, leaving 15 bases between them. This CDR3 is 15 amino acids long. From germline, CDR1 is MNHEY and CDR2 SMNVEV (reference sequence). The CDR3 DNA sequence: TGTGCCAGCAGTATAGGGGGGGTAGGCAATTCACCCCTCCACTTT. Protein: CASSIGGVGNSPLHF.

The rearrangement uses TRBV20-1 and TRBJ1-6; D perhaps matches TRBD1 (5 bases). V lost 4 bases, J lost 1 base, and 8 bases lay in between. The CDR3 has 14 residues. From germline, CDR1 is DFQATT and CDR2 SNEGSKA (reference sequence). The CDR3 reads CSATGFSYNSPLHF. DNA for the CDR3: TGCAGTGCTACAGGGTTTTCCTATAATTCACCCCTCCACTTT.

This clonotype came up many times. The chain has TRBV9 and TRBJ2-7; 8 bases match TRBD1. V lost 2 bases, J lost 6 bases, and 13 bases stayed unmatched. This CDR3 has 16 amino acids. From germline, CDR1 is SGDLS and CDR2 YYNGEE. The CDR3 nucleotides are TGTGCCAGCAGCGTGATCGGTGGACAGGGATATGGCGAGCAGTACTTC. It encodes CASSVIGGQGYGEQYF.

This clonotype was seen many times. The chain uses TRBV7-2 and TRBJ1-5, with D perhaps TRBD1 (5 bases). V was shortened by 2 bases and J by 7 bases, with 15 bases between the two germline ends. The CDR3 runs to 15 residues. Germline lookup yields CDR1 SGHTA and CDR2 FQGNSA. CDR3 protein: CASSLRQGRGQPQHF. CDR3 coding DNA: TGTGCCAGCAGCTTAAGGCAGGGTCGAGGGCAGCCCCAGCATTTT.

This clonotype was observed at least ten times. The J gene is TRBJ1-6, the V gene TRBV18, with TRBD1 as a possible D gene (6 bases). V was trimmed by 2 bases and J by 10 bases, leaving 12 bases between them. The CDR3 is made up of 14 amino acids. Germline loops: CDR1 KGHSH, CDR2 LQKENI. DNA of the CDR3: TGTGCCAGCTCACCAGCCGACAGGTCCTCACCCCTCCACTTT. It is translated as CASSPADRSSPLHF.

This clonotype has a count of ten or more. The rearrangement joins TRBV15 to TRBJ1-5; D perhaps matches TRBD1 (5 bases). Trimming took off 0 bases at V and 4 bases at J, with 10 bases between the two ends. Germline loops: CDR1 LNHNV, CDR2 YYDKDF (reference sequence). The CDR3 contains 15 residues. DNA of the CDR3: TGTGCCACCAGCAGAGATTGGGGACCGAATCAGCCCCAGCATTTT. Translating it yields CATSRDWGPNQPQHF.